These T cell receptor beta chains were read from a single sample in a study of T cell responses to AZD1222 COVID-19 vaccine. Libraries were prepared by immunoSEQ multiplex PCR; TCRdb keeps only in-frame clonotypes and omits some of them. There are some 90,000 clones in the sample; roughly 87% occur only once, and about 1.4% lies in the top ten. The sequences come from peripheral blood, collected on day 0 of AZD1222 vaccination. Source of these receptors: an adult in good health. The CDR3 runs from the conserved cysteine through the conserved F or W.

j_gene | v_gene | CDR3aa
TRBJ2-2 | TRBV7-9 | CASRGRLVSGELFF
TRBJ2-1 | TRBV11-3 | CASSRTSYEQFF
TRBJ1-1 | TRBV12-3/TRBV12-4 | CASSANLNTEAFF
TRBJ1-2 | TRBV6-4 | CASSSTWGDGYTF
TRBJ2-3 | TRBV29-1 | CSVAAGLNTDTQYF
TRBJ1-5 | TRBV19 | CASSPQISNQPQHF
TRBJ2-1 | TRBV6-4 | CASSAQGGAGNEQFF
TRBJ2-2 | TRBV30 | CAWSVLSAGELFF
TRBJ2-1 | TRBV3-1/TRBV3-2 | CASSPGTDRFNEQFF
TRBJ2-7 | TRBV23-1 | CASTASGSIYEQYF
TRBJ2-7 | TRBV6-2/TRBV6-3 | CASSYSGSRSYEQYF
TRBJ2-2 | TRBV11-2 | CASSSTSGNTGELFF
TRBJ2-7 | TRBV29-1 | CSADLLPGQGVYEQYF
TRBJ1-2 | TRBV6-1 | CASSGDRGAALDYGYTF
TRBJ2-7 | TRBV18 | CASSPRIAGLNDEQYF
TRBJ2-3 | TRBV3-1/TRBV3-2 | CASSQGTSTDTQYF
TRBJ1-4 | TRBV19 | CASSPGDRMDEKLFF
TRBJ1-2 | TRBV25-1 | CASSEWSHGYTF
TRBJ1-4 | TRBV29-1 | CSVALNEKLFF
TRBJ1-5 | TRBV29-1 | CSVEVASGPQHF
TRBJ2-5 | TRBV19 | CASSLFGGRGETQYF
TRBJ1-1 | TRBV30 | CAWSTGQGSNTEAFF
TRBJ2-2 | TRBV5-1 | CASSLRSAATGELFF
TRBJ1-1 | TRBV30 | CAWSGQVNTEAFF
TRBJ1-1 | TRBV2 | CASSERGDLGSEAFF
TRBJ2-6 | TRBV19 | CASSIQTGYSGANVLTF
TRBJ1-1 | TRBV7-2 | CASSLVGGYTEAFF
TRBJ2-3 | TRBV29-1 | CSVPGQAKTQYF
TRBJ2-3 | TRBV19 | CASTGQGSTDTQYF
TRBJ1-2 | TRBV6-5 | CASSYGGSLYNYGYTF
TRBJ2-7 | TRBV13 | CASSLWAGSLQSDF
TRBJ2-1 | TRBV27 | CASSPRLALSNEQFF
TRBJ1-5 | TRBV12-3/TRBV12-4 | CASSFGGNQPQHF
TRBJ2-4 | TRBV10-2 | CASSEGANARYF
TRBJ1-1 | TRBV18 | CASSPPREGGLTEAFF
TRBJ1-1 | TRBV18 | CASSPPRNSALNTEAFF
TRBJ1-5 | TRBV6-5 | CASSSNRGNQPQHF
TRBJ1-5 | TRBV6-5 | CASSTGGDRWTQHF
TRBJ1-2 | TRBV11-2 | CASSSGDYGYTF
TRBJ1-1 | TRBV11-3 | CASSLDQQGASLNTEAFF
TRBJ1-4 | TRBV5-1 | CASSLGPLKGEKLFF
TRBJ1-5 | TRBV12-5 | CASVPAQGQPQHF
TRBJ2-2 | TRBV18 | CASSPPSVYGELFF
TRBJ1-2 | TRBV9 | CASSGGPAHGYTF
TRBJ2-2 | TRBV4-3 | CASSQRTPSNTGELFF
TRBJ1-2 | TRBV5-1 | CASSLTTGSGYTF
TRBJ2-6 | TRBV30 | CAWSRQGDGANVLTF
TRBJ2-6 | TRBV2 | CASRPGQGLSGANVLTF
TRBJ1-2 | TRBV2 | CASSEQGAATDGYTF
TRBJ2-1 | TRBV10-1 | CASSAGAGENEQFF
TRBJ2-7 | TRBV27 | CASSLPGQGNRHEQYF
TRBJ2-5 | TRBV19 | CASSPGGETQYF
TRBJ1-6 | TRBV7-3 | CASSSGTGGNSPLHF
TRBJ2-6 | TRBV18 | CASSPYGGLEGLRSGANVLTF
TRBJ2-3 | TRBV6-5 | CASSPASGTTDTQYF